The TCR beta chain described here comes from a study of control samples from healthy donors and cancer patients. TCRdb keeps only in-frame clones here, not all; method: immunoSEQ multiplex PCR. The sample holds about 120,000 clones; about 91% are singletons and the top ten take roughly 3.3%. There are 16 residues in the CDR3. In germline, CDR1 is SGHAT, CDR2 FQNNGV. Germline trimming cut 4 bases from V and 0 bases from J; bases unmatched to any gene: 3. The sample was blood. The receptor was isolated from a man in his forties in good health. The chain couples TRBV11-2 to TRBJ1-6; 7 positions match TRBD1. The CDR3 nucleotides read TGTGCCAGCAGCTCCCGGGACAGCTCCTATAATTCACCCCTCCACTTT. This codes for CASSSRDSSYNSPLHF.